These 20 T cell receptor beta chains share one sample of origin, sequenced in a study of neurological immune-mediated disorders. One entry per CDR3 protein results from TCRdb running MiXCR on the 5' RACE reads. This sample carries under 60,000 distinct CDR3 sequences, about 3% of them seen once, and the ten largest clones take 5.5% to 6%. What was sequenced was PBMCs. Receptors were obtained from a middle-aged man with multiple sclerosis.

This clonotype showed up many times. The chain joins TRBV6-4 to TRBJ2-3, with TRBD2 matching over 9 bases. The V gene's germline CDR1 is MRHNA and CDR2 SNTAGT. The CDR3 sequence is 15 residues long. V lost 3 bases and J lost 2; bases outside the gene matches: 3. DNA for the CDR3: TGTGCCAGCAGTGAAGGCGGGGGGGCCACAGATACGCAGTATTTT. It codes for CASSEGGGATDTQYF.

This clonotype was picked up many times. CDR3 DNA sequence: TGTGCCAGCCGATTCGGGCGGGGGGGATTCACAGATACGCAGTATTTT. Protein sequence: CASRFGRGGFTDTQYF. The chain employs TRBV7-2 and TRBJ2-3; 9 nucleotides agree with TRBD2. Looked up from germline, CDR1 is SGHTA and CDR2 is FQGNSA. The CDR3 is 16 amino acids. Losses at the gene ends were 8 bases for V and 2 bases for J; bases not matched to a gene: 11.

This clonotype came up many times. V and J are TRBV6-5 and TRBJ1-5; D is unclear. This CDR3 spans 13 amino acids. The germline CDR1 and CDR2 sequences are MNHEY and SVGAGI. V was shortened by 3 bases and J by 4 bases, with 7 bases between the two germline ends. The CDR3 here is CASSYLRNQPQHF. DNA of the CDR3: TGTGCCAGCAGTTATTTACGGAATCAGCCCCAGCATTTT.

In regard to this clonotype: A much larger clone lies one base from this, so it may be a read error. V and J are TRBV3-1 and TRBJ2-7; D is unresolved. V lost 4 bases and J lost 7, with 17 bases in between. CDR1 is LGHDT, CDR2 YNNKEL, per germline (reference sequence). The CDR3 totals 14 residues. In DNA form, the CDR3 reads TGTGCCAGCAGCCCCACGGAAAGAAATATTGAGCAGTACTTC. Its translation: CASSPTERNIEQYF.

There are many counts of this clonotype. This chain connects TRBV5-1 to TRBJ1-2; D possibly corresponds to TRBD1 (6 bases). V was clipped by 0 bases and J by 4 bases, with 10 bases between them. Germline loops: CDR1 SGHRS, CDR2 YFSETQ. This CDR3 has 14 residues. CDR3 amino acids: CASSLGDTAYGYTF. CDR3 sequence (DNA): TGCGCCAGCAGCTTGGGGGACACCGCCTATGGCTACACCTTC.

This clonotype was counted ten times or more. The chain couples TRBV11-2 to TRBJ1-3; D is ambiguous. This CDR3 comprises 18 residues. Germline V gene sequence: CDR1 SGHAT, CDR2 FQNNGV. Trimming removed 5 bases at V and 0 bases at J, with 20 bases between. The chain's CDR3 is CASSPRPREALSGNTIYF. In nucleotides, the CDR3 is TGTGCCAGCAGCCCCAGGCCCCGAGAAGCGCTCTCTGGAAACACCATATATTTT.

On this clonotype itself: This may be a read error, as it is one base from a much larger clone. The chain employs TRBV11-2 and TRBJ2-7, with D unclear. Trimming pared 2 bases from V and 7 bases from J, leaving 12 bases between. Germline assignment: CDR1 SGHAT and CDR2 FQNNGV. The CDR3 runs 13 residues. CDR3 region: CASSLRSGEEQYF. The CDR3 nucleotides read TGTGCCAGCAGCTTACGGTCTGGGGAAGAGCAGTACTTC.

This clonotype was seen repeatedly, ten times or more. The chain recombines TRBV5-1 with TRBJ2-1; possibly TRBD1 or TRBD2 for D (6 bases each). V was cut by 3 bases and J by 4 bases, with 14 bases left in between. The CDR3 is 15 amino acids. Germline CDR1 reads SGHRS; CDR2 reads YFSETQ. The CDR3 protein is CASSSGAPYYNEQFF. For the CDR3, the DNA is TGCGCCAGCAGCTCGGGGGCCCCCTATTACAATGAGCAGTTCTTC. Complete variable domain (other parts from reference TRBV5-1 and TRBJ2-1): KAGVTQTPRYLIKTRGQQVTLSCSPISGHRSVSWYQQTPGQGLQFLFEYFSETQRNKGNFPGRFSGRQFSNSRSEMNVSTLELGDSALYLCASSSGAPYYNEQFFGPGTRLTVL.

This clonotype was found many times. The chain recombines TRBV29-1 with TRBJ1-2, with unresolved D. V was clipped by 6 bases and J by 3 bases, with 11 bases between them. CDR3 size: 12 residues. Germline assignment: CDR1 SQVTM and CDR2 ANQGSEA. The CDR3 spells CSVLQNYYGYTF. The CDR3 DNA is TGCAGCGTCCTACAGAACTACTATGGCTACACCTTC.

This clonotype was counted many times. The chain couples TRBV20-1 to TRBJ1-2, with D perhaps matching TRBD1 (5 bases). CDR1 DFQATT and CDR2 SNEGSKA come from the germline V gene (reference sequence). This CDR3 has 15 residues. V gave up 0 bases and J gave up 4 bases, with 15 bases separating them. The CDR3, as DNA: TGCAGTGCTAGAGATCGGGGCCCCGGGGGCTATGGCTACACCTTC. Translating gives CSARDRGPGGYGYTF.

The table lists this clonotype with many counts. The chain uses TRBV20-1 and TRBJ1-2, with D perhaps matching TRBD1 (5 bases). Trimming removed 0 bases from V and 4 bases from J, with 9 bases in between. The CDR3 is 13 amino acids. Per germline, CDR1 DFQATT and CDR2 SNEGSKA (reference sequence). The DNA for the CDR3 is TGCAGTGCTAGAGAGTCCCAGGGCTATGGCTACACCTTC. Amino acid sequence: CSARESQGYGYTF.

This clonotype showed up many times. The chain recombines TRBV12-3 or TRBV12-4 with TRBJ1-5; D call uncertain. This CDR3 contains 13 residues. Trimming took 5 bases from V and 3 from J, leaving 8 bases between them. Written as DNA, the CDR3 is TGTGCCAGCAGTCGATCCCTCAATCAGCCCCAGCATTTT. This encodes CASSRSLNQPQHF.

For this clonotype: A much larger clone lies one base from this, so it may be a read error. The V gene is TRBV5-5, the J gene TRBJ2-4, with D perhaps assigned TRBD1 or TRBD2 (5 bases each). The germline V gene encodes CDR1 SGHKS and CDR2 YYEKEE (reference sequence). Trimming took off 4 bases at V and 9 bases at J, with 11 bases between the two ends. This CDR3 has 12 residues. The CDR3 sequence: CASSTGTTIQYF. In nucleotides, the CDR3 is TGTGCCAGCAGCACCGGGACGACCATTCAGTACTTC. The variable domain in full, with the rest retrieved from reference TRBV5-5 and TRBJ2-4, is DAGVTQSPTHLIKTRGQQVTLRCSPISGHKSVSWYQQVLGQGPQFIFQYYEKEERGRGNFPDRFSARQFPNYSSELNVNALLLGDSALYLCASSTGTTIQYFGAGTRLSVL.

This clonotype was seen ten or more times. V usage is TRBV20-1 and J usage is TRBJ2-2; perhaps TRBD2 as D (7 bases). The CDR3 is 14 amino acids. Germline V lookup: CDR1 DFQATT, CDR2 SNEGSKA (reference sequence). Trimming removed 4 bases at V and 5 bases at J, with 14 bases between. This CDR3 reads CSAKGGLGTGELFF. The CDR3 DNA sequence: TGCAGTGCTAAGGGGGGGCTCGGAACCGGGGAGCTGTTTTTT.

The rearrangement uses TRBV18 and TRBJ1-1; D gene unclear. CDR1 and CDR2 from the germline V gene are KGHSH and LQKENI. The CDR3 spans 13 residues. The V end was cut by 3 bases, the J end by 5 bases, with 10 bases between. In DNA, the CDR3 is TGTGCCAGCTCACCGGTCGTCCGGACTGAAGCTTTCTTT. This gives the protein CASSPVVRTEAFF.

This clonotype was detected many times. The chain combines TRBV7-6 with TRBJ1-1; unclear D gene. The germline V gene has CDR1 SGHVS and CDR2 FNYEAQ. Trimming shortened V by 1 base and J by 0 bases, and 9 bases separated the two germline ends. This CDR3 spans 15 amino acids. The CDR3 region has the DNA TGTGCCAGCAGCTTAGGGGGAATCATGAACACTGAAGCTTTCTTT. Translated: CASSLGGIMNTEAFF.

V is TRBV27 and J is TRBJ2-2; the match to TRBD2 covers 11 bases. The CDR3 has 15 residues. Trimming cost V 5 bases and J 3 bases; bases outside gene matches: 2. CDR1 is MNHEY, CDR2 SMNVEV, per germline (reference sequence). CDR3 sequence reads: CASSPGLADTGELFF. CDR3 coding DNA: TGTGCCAGCAGTCCGGGACTAGCGGACACCGGGGAGCTGTTTTTT.

This clonotype occurred many times. This chain uses TRBV7-3 with TRBJ1-1; 10 nucleotides align to TRBD1. The CDR3 contains 13 residues. In germline, CDR1 is SGHTA, CDR2 FQGTGA. V was pared by 2 bases and J by 11 bases, with 5 bases of the junction left unmatched. The CDR3 DNA reads TGTGCCAGCAGCTTAGATGGGACAGGGGTCGCTTTCTTT. It codes for CASSLDGTGVAFF.

This clonotype was found a few times. This clone may be a read error of a much larger clone one base away. The V gene is TRBV4-1, the J gene TRBJ1-2, with D unresolved. V lost 3 bases and J 5 bases, leaving 13 bases between the germline ends. The CDR3 loop spans 14 amino acids. Germline-derived CDR1 and CDR2 are MGHRA and YSYEKL. The chain's CDR3 is CASSHPGKRYGYTF. Here the CDR3 DNA reads TGCGCCAGCAGCCACCCGGGAAAGAGATATGGCTACACCTTC.

Ten or more counts support this clonotype. The V and J genes are TRBV11-2 and TRBJ2-2; no firm D call. This CDR3 has 13 residues. The germline gives CDR1 SGHAT, CDR2 FQNNGV. Trimming took 1 base from V and 6 from J, leaving 6 bases between them. The CDR3 sequence is CASSLVQAGELFF. The CDR3, as DNA: TGTGCCAGCAGCTTAGTACAAGCCGGGGAGCTGTTTTTT.